Sequencing of this T cell receptor (beta chain) was carried out in a study of blood T cells in healthy people across ages. Next came a second PCR, run for about 6 to 11 cycles, which used a sample-barcoded 5' primer along with a J-beta primer mix. Each CDR3 protein is one row after TCRdb ran MiXCR on the 5' RACE reads. The sample carries approximately 680,000 distinct CDR3 sequences, around 32% recorded once. This clonotype was observed at least ten times. CDR1 and CDR2 from the germline V gene are SEHNR and FQNEAQ (reference sequence). Trimming at V came to 1 base and at J to 3 bases, leaving 4 bases not matched to a gene. The CDR3 is 15 residues long.

J is TRBJ2-3 and V is TRBV7-9, with TRBD2 identical over 7 bases. The receptor was derived from a woman aged 80 or older in good health. The sequencing sample was made of blood. CDR3 coding DNA: TGTGCCAGCAGCTTAGGGGGGGGGGTAACAGATACGCAGTATTTT. Its translation: CASSLGGGVTDTQYF.